These 2 T cell receptor beta chains were all obtained from the same sample, sequenced in a study. TCRdb reprocessed the RT-PCR reads with MiXCR, giving one entry per CDR3 protein. The sample lists hundreds of thousands of distinct CDR3 sequences; 14% were seen once. Sequences were obtained from memory CD4+ T cells from blood. All receptors come from a female donor in good health, serving as a healthy control.

CDR3 bases: TGCGCCAGCAGCTTGGGGGGTTACGGCTTTGAGCAGTTCTTC. Translating it yields CASSLGGYGFEQFF. This chain uses TRBV5-1 with TRBJ2-1; D remains ambiguous. This CDR3 has 14 amino acids. Germline V gives CDR1 SGHRS, CDR2 YFSETQ. V lost 0 bases and J lost 9, with 13 bases in between.

This chain connects TRBV11-1 to TRBJ2-1; D is unclear. V was pared by 5 bases and J by 2 bases, with 10 bases between. This CDR3 comprises 14 residues. CDR1 and CDR2 (germline): SGHAT, FQDESV (reference sequence). The CDR3 reads CASSRASAYNEQFF. As DNA, the CDR3 is TGTGCCAGCAGCCGGGCGTCCGCCTACAATGAGCAGTTCTTC.